A single sample gave rise to the 15 T cell receptor beta chains below, sequenced in a study of cytomegalovirus exposure and HLA in healthy donors. Using immunoSEQ multiplex PCR, the repertoire was profiled, and TCRdb retains in-frame clones only, with some absent. The table has about 56,000 clones, 93% seen once. The sequenced sample was PBMCs. The receptors were gathered from a woman between 18 and 29 years old in good health and CMV-seropositive.

V is TRBV25-1 and J is TRBJ1-1; a weak D match, TRBD1 (6 bases). CDR1 and CDR2 (germline): MGHDK, SYGVNS. V lost 7 bases and J lost 1, with 7 bases in between. CDR3 length: 12 amino acids. In DNA, the CDR3 is TGTGCCAGCACACAGGGGAACACTGAAGCTTTCTTT. Amino acid sequence: CASTQGNTEAFF. Full variable domain (rest looked up from reference TRBV25-1 and TRBJ1-1): EADIYQTPRYLVIGTGKKITLECSQTMGHDKMYWYQQDPGMELHLIHYSYGVNSTEKGDLSSESTVSRIRTEHFPLTLESARPSHTSQYLCASTQGNTEAFFGQGTRLTVV.

The V call is TRBV7-9, the J call TRBJ2-5; 10 bases are a match to TRBD2. The CDR3 has 15 amino acids. The V gene's germline CDR1 is SEHNR and CDR2 FQNEAQ (reference sequence). V lost 2 bases, J lost 4 bases, and 4 bases stayed unmatched. CDR3 sequence (DNA): TGTGCCAGCAGCTTAAGCGGGGGGGCTCTAGAGACCCAGTACTTC. It codes for CASSLSGGALETQYF.

V usage is TRBV9 and J usage is TRBJ2-2, with TRBD1 identical over 7 bases. V lost 5 bases and J lost 4; bases outside the gene matches: 8. Germline V gene sequence: CDR1 SGDLS, CDR2 YYNGEE. This CDR3 has 15 residues. The CDR3 nucleotides read TGTGCCAGCAGTGACAGGGTTTTTGGCACCGGGGAGCTGTTTTTT. Amino acid sequence: CASSDRVFGTGELFF.

V and J are TRBV9 and TRBJ2-3; D ambiguous. This CDR3 is 14 amino acids long. Trimming removed 0 bases from V and 8 bases from J, with 13 bases in between. CDR1 is SGDLS and CDR2 is YYNGEE in the germline V gene. In DNA form, the CDR3 reads TGTGCCAGCAGCGTAGGGGTTGGAGCTCTTACGCAGTATTTT. Its protein is CASSVGVGALTQYF.

The rearrangement joins TRBV7-8 to TRBJ2-1, with TRBD1 matching 7 bases. V lost 5 bases to trimming and J lost 7 bases; unmatched junction nucleotides: 11. The CDR3 has 15 residues. CDR1 SGHVS and CDR2 FQNEAQ come from the germline V gene. The CDR3 here is CASSIRGPGVNEQFF. The CDR3 DNA reads as TGTGCCAGCAGCATTAGGGGGCCCGGCGTAAATGAGCAGTTCTTC.

The chain uses TRBV19 and TRBJ1-5; D possibly corresponds to TRBD1 (5 bases). Germline lookup yields CDR1 LNHDA and CDR2 SQIVND (reference sequence). Deletions cut 2 bases from V and 2 bases from J, with 10 bases between. CDR3 length equals 15 residues. CDR3 in DNA: TGTGCCAGTAGTATATCCACGGGGGGCAATCAGCCCCAGCATTTT. Its translation is CASSISTGGNQPQHF.

The CDR3 DNA is TGCAGCGGACAGGGGTGGGATGGTGAAGCTTTCTTT. Protein sequence: CSGQGWDGEAFF. V is TRBV29-1 and J is TRBJ1-1, with 8 bases identical to TRBD1. Germline CDR1 SQVTM, CDR2 ANQGSEA. CDR3 length: 12 amino acids. V was pared by 7 bases and J by 7 bases, with 8 bases of the junction left unmatched.

This chain joins TRBV5-6 and TRBJ1-2; D not certain. This CDR3 is built from 13 residues. Germline-derived CDR1 and CDR2 are SGHDT and YYEEEE. Trimming pared 4 bases from V and 1 base from J, leaving 8 bases between. The CDR3 DNA follows: TGTGCCAGCAGCCATCAGAATAACTATGGCTACACCTTC. It encodes CASSHQNNYGYTF.

The sample holds one count of this clone. The rearrangement uses TRBV5-8 and TRBJ1-1, with D maybe TRBD1 (5 bases). Germline V gene sequence: CDR1 SGHTS, CDR2 YDEGEE. Trimming left V 0 bases short and J 2 bases short, with 11 bases between. The length of the CDR3 is 15 residues. The CDR3 DNA reads TGTGCCAGCAGCTTGGTTGACAGCTTAAACACTGAAGCTTTCTTT. This translates into CASSLVDSLNTEAFF. The variable domain in full, completed from reference TRBV5-8 and TRBJ1-1, reads EAGVTQSPTHLIKTRGQQATLRCSPISGHTSVYWYQQALGLGLQFLLWYDEGEERNRGNFPPRFSGRQFPNYSSELNVNALELEDSALYLCASSLVDSLNTEAFFGQGTRLTVV.

This clone occurred once. The genes are TRBV10-1 and TRBJ2-3, with 9 nucleotides matching TRBD2. The CDR3 length is 18 residues. Germline V lookup: CDR1 WNHNN, CDR2 SYGVQD (reference sequence). V trimming: 6 bases; J trimming: 0 bases; junction bases outside the gene matches: 13. The DNA of the CDR3 is TGCGCCAGCAGCGACTACCCCCTTAGCGGGGGAAGCACAGATACGCAGTATTTT. It translates to CASSDYPLSGGSTDTQYF.

This clone was recorded once. The chain has TRBV27 and TRBJ2-7, with 9 bases fitting TRBD1. CDR1 MNHEY and CDR2 SMNVEV come from the germline V gene (reference sequence). The CDR3 length is 16 residues. With 8 bases clipped from V and 9 bases from J, the junction kept 20 bases outside the gene matches. CDR3 residues: CASDRGGWKRLGRQYF. The DNA of the CDR3 is TGTGCCAGCGACAGGGGGGGGTGGAAGCGTTTAGGAAGGCAGTACTTC.

The chain combines TRBV6-1 with TRBJ2-7; D is perhaps TRBD2 (6 bases). Germline V lookup: CDR1 MNHNS, CDR2 SASEGT. The CDR3 has 14 amino acids. Trimming took 11 bases from V and 1 from J, leaving 18 bases between them. The CDR3 sequence: CAGGLSGTSYEQYF. In DNA form, the CDR3 reads TGTGCCGGGGGGTTATCCGGTACTTCCTACGAGCAGTACTTC.

This clone was recorded only once. The chain joins TRBV6-5 to TRBJ2-6, with D perhaps matching TRBD1 (6 bases). The CDR3 is 15 residues long. V lost 6 bases and J 2 bases, leaving 11 bases between the germline ends. Germline lookup yields CDR1 MNHEY and CDR2 SVGAGI. CDR3 residues: CASRSPGAGANVLTF. CDR3 sequence (DNA): TGTGCCAGCAGGAGTCCAGGGGCTGGGGCCAACGTCCTGACTTTC.

The CDR3 DNA sequence: TGTGCCAGCAGCCCGGGTCCAGGGTCGGAGACCCAGTACTTC. Amino acids: CASSPGPGSETQYF. The chain is built from TRBV5-4 and TRBJ2-5; D might be TRBD1 (5 bases). Germline V gene data show CDR1 as SGHNT and CDR2 as YYREEE (reference sequence). Trimming pared 4 bases from V and 5 bases from J, leaving 15 bases between. CDR3 length: 14 residues.

This chain links TRBV2 with TRBJ1-3, with TRBD1 matching 9 bases. The V gene end was trimmed by 4 bases and the J gene end by 2 bases; junction bases not matched to a gene: 3. The CDR3 runs to 15 residues. Looked up from germline, CDR1 is SNHLY and CDR2 is FYNNEI. DNA for the CDR3: TGTGCCAGCAGTGGGGGACAGGGAGCTGGAAACACCATATATTTT. Translating gives CASSGGQGAGNTIYF.